Following are 29 T cell receptor beta chains from one sample sequenced in a study of cytomegalovirus exposure and HLA in healthy donors. The PCR used 60 Vbeta and 13 Jbeta primers. Repertoires were generated with immunoSEQ multiplex PCR, while TCRdb's copy carries only in-frame clones and drops some. Of 110,000 to 150,000 clones detected, roughly 70% appear once; the ten largest clones hold roughly 4%. Sequencing was carried out using PBMCs. The source is a man aged 60 to 69 in good health and CMV-seronegative.

The rearrangement uses TRBV5-6 and TRBJ2-1, with 10 bases fitting TRBD2. This CDR3 region has 15 residues. CDR1 is SGHDT and CDR2 is YYEEEE in the germline V gene. V lost 1 base, J lost 9 bases, and 7 bases stayed unmatched. CDR3 protein: CASSLWLAGEGEQFF. The CDR3 DNA reads as TGTGCCAGCAGCTTGTGGCTAGCGGGAGAGGGTGAGCAGTTCTTC.

This chain connects TRBV14 to TRBJ1-1; D is unclear. V shed 1 base and J shed 3 bases, with 6 bases lying between them. The germline gives CDR1 SGHDN, CDR2 FVKESK. CDR3 length: 13 residues. Written as DNA, the CDR3 is TGTGCCAGCAGCCAAGGGCCGTACACTGAAGCTTTCTTT. Translation gives CASSQGPYTEAFF.

This clone was observed a few times. This sequence joins TRBV7-9 and TRBJ1-4, with D possibly matching TRBD1 (5 bases). The CDR3 consists of 13 residues. The germline V and J ends were trimmed by 5 bases and 7 bases, with 11 bases remaining between them. Germline CDR1 is SEHNR and CDR2 is FQNEAQ (reference sequence). The CDR3 region is CASSDIGGEKLFF. In nucleotides, the CDR3 is TGTGCCAGCAGCGATATCGGGGGTGAAAAACTGTTTTTT. The full variable domain, completed using reference TRBV7-9 and TRBJ1-4, is DTGVSQNPRHKITKRGQNVTFRCDPISEHNRLYWYRQTLGQGPEFLTYFQNEAQLEKSRLLSDRFSAERPKGSFSTLEIQRTEQGDSAMYLCASSDIGGEKLFFGSGTQLSVL.

This sequence joins TRBV7-8 and TRBJ1-2; D not certain. Germline V gene sequence: CDR1 SGHVS, CDR2 FQNEAQ. The CDR3 covers 14 residues. Trimming shortened V by 1 base and J by 8 bases, and 14 bases separated the two germline ends. The CDR3 spells CASSLVSQSGGYTF. CDR3 sequence (DNA): TGTGCCAGCAGCTTAGTTTCCCAATCGGGAGGCTACACCTTC.

The J gene is TRBJ2-1, the V gene TRBV9; 7 nucleotides match TRBD1. The germline V gene encodes CDR1 SGDLS and CDR2 YYNGEE. After removal of 0 bases from V and 5 bases from J, the junction contained 5 bases not matched to a gene. This CDR3 is 15 amino acids long. CDR3 in DNA: TGTGCCAGCAGCGTAGAGGGACAGATCCACAATGAGCAGTTCTTC. Amino acid sequence: CASSVEGQIHNEQFF. Combining the CDR3 with reference TRBV9 and TRBJ2-1 gives the whole variable domain DSGVTQTPKHLITATGQRVTLRCSPRSGDLSVYWYQQSLDQGLQFLIQYYNGEERAKGNILERFSAQQFPDLHSELNLSSLELGDSALYFCASSVEGQIHNEQFFGPGTRLTVL.

This chain links TRBV5-1 with TRBJ1-2; 7 bases fit TRBD1. The CDR3 loop spans 13 amino acids. V dropped 4 bases and J dropped 2; count of bases not matched to a gene: 2. Germline V gene lookup returns CDR1 SGHRS and CDR2 YFSETQ. The CDR3 DNA sequence: TGCGCCAGCAGCCAGACAGGGAACTATGGCTACACCTTC. Amino acid sequence: CASSQTGNYGYTF.

This clone appeared a few times. This chain uses TRBV6-5 with TRBJ1-5; 7 bases are shared with TRBD1. This CDR3 spans 16 amino acids. Trimming cost V 0 bases and J 2 bases; bases outside gene matches: 4. The germline V gene encodes CDR1 MNHEY and CDR2 SVGAGI. The CDR3 loop is CASSYSRGRGNQPQHF. Here the CDR3 DNA reads TGTGCCAGCAGTTACTCGAGGGGGCGCGGCAATCAGCCCCAGCATTTT.

The chain joins TRBV10-3 to TRBJ2-7; D perhaps matches TRBD1 (6 bases). Germline assignment: CDR1 ENHRY and CDR2 SYGVKD. V gave up 7 bases and J gave up 0 bases, with 13 bases separating them. The length of the CDR3 is 14 residues. This chain's CDR3 is CAIKGEGDSYEQYF. In DNA form, the CDR3 reads TGTGCCATCAAGGGGGAAGGGGACTCCTACGAGCAGTACTTC.

The gene calls are TRBV7-9 and TRBJ2-1; D is perhaps TRBD2 (6 bases). Germline-derived CDR1 and CDR2 are SEHNR and FQNEAQ (reference sequence). Trimming removed 4 bases at V and 6 bases at J, with 10 bases between. This CDR3 has 13 residues. CDR3 residues: CASSSSSANEQFF. The CDR3 coding sequence is TGTGCCAGCAGCTCTTCTAGCGCCAATGAGCAGTTCTTC.

For the CDR3, the DNA is TGTGCCAGCAGCTGGGACAGGGGGCAAGGAAACACCATATATTTT. Translated, it gives CASSWDRGQGNTIYF. V usage is TRBV5-6 and J usage is TRBJ1-3; 12 positions agree with TRBD1. V shed 3 bases and J 4 bases; nucleotides not matched to a gene: 2. Germline assignment: CDR1 SGHDT and CDR2 YYEEEE. This CDR3 has 15 residues.

The rearrangement joins TRBV5-1 to TRBJ1-1; 11 nucleotides agree with TRBD1. The CDR3 is 15 amino acids. Germline assignment: CDR1 SGHRS and CDR2 YFSETQ. After removal of 4 bases from V and 5 bases from J, the junction contained 7 bases not matched to a gene. CDR3 bases: TGCGCCAGCAGCGGCGGACAGGGGGCGAGGACTGAAGCTTTCTTT. It encodes CASSGGQGARTEAFF. Variable domain in full (rest from reference TRBV5-1 and TRBJ1-1): KAGVTQTPRYLIKTRGQQVTLSCSPISGHRSVSWYQQTPGQGLQFLFEYFSETQRNKGNFPGRFSGRQFSNSRSEMNVSTLELGDSALYLCASSGGQGARTEAFFGQGTRLTVV.

This chain uses TRBV7-8 with TRBJ2-7; possible D gene TRBD1, 8 bases. This CDR3 spans 17 amino acids. The germline CDR1 and CDR2 sequences are SGHVS and FQNEAQ. The V end was cut by 1 base, the J end by 2 bases, with 18 bases between. The CDR3 DNA is TGTGCCAGCAGCTTAGTAGGGGGGGGGACAGGCGCCTACGAGCAGTACTTC. It yields the protein CASSLVGGGTGAYEQYF.

The genes are TRBV7-9 and TRBJ2-1; TRBD2 agrees at 13 bases. The CDR3 consists of 15 residues. After removal of 4 bases from V and 9 bases from J, the junction contained 6 bases not matched to a gene. CDR1 and CDR2 from the germline V gene are SEHNR and FQNEAQ (reference sequence). The DNA of the CDR3 is TGTGCCAGCAGCTCTGGACTAGCGGGAGAAAGTGAGCAGTTCTTC. Protein product: CASSSGLAGESEQFF.

CDR3 sequence: CASSLGGQTQYF. CDR3 DNA sequence: TGTGCCAGCAGCTTAGGGGGGCAGACCCAGTACTTC. The chain employs TRBV7-8 and TRBJ2-5, with D tentatively TRBD1 (6 bases). Germline CDR1 and CDR2: SGHVS and FQNEAQ. V lost 1 base and J 6 bases, leaving 6 bases between the germline ends. This CDR3 is built from 12 residues.

This clone has a handful of counts. This chain joins TRBV4-2 and TRBJ2-1; 8 nucleotides agree with TRBD2. Trimming at V came to 4 bases and at J to 8 bases, leaving 16 bases not matched to a gene. The length of the CDR3 is 17 residues. CDR1 is LGHNA and CDR2 is YNFKEQ in the germline V gene. CDR3 DNA sequence: TGTGCCAGCAGCCCCCAGTTGCGGCCCGGGAGGGCCCATGAGCAGTTCTTC. It encodes CASSPQLRPGRAHEQFF.

The J gene is TRBJ1-2, the V gene TRBV6-5, with 8 bases fitting TRBD1. Germline values: CDR1 MNHEY, CDR2 SVGAGI. CDR3 size: 14 residues. V trimming: 2 bases; J trimming: 6 bases; junction bases outside the gene matches: 5. The CDR3 reads CASSYLTGDDGYTF. In DNA form, the CDR3 reads TGTGCCAGCAGTTACCTGACAGGGGACGATGGCTACACCTTC.

This sequence joins TRBV19 and TRBJ1-4; 8 bases fit TRBD1. V lost 10 bases and J lost 7; bases outside the gene matches: 8. CDR3 length equals 13 residues. Germline V gives CDR1 LNHDA, CDR2 SQIVND (reference sequence). DNA of the CDR3: TGTGCCACGGGACAGGTGTGGGGTGAAAAACTGTTTTTT. This codes for CATGQVWGEKLFF.

The table lists this clone with a count of one. V gene TRBV7-2 combines with J gene TRBJ2-4; 9 positions agree with TRBD2. CDR3 size: 14 residues. CDR1 and CDR2 from the germline V gene are SGHTA and FQGNSA. Unmatched junction bases numbered 6, after V lost 7 bases and J lost 5 bases. CDR3: CASTPGLAQNIQYF. The CDR3 nucleotides are TGTGCCAGCACCCCGGGACTAGCTCAAAACATTCAGTACTTC.

The chain employs TRBV16 and TRBJ1-4; TRBD1 matches 8 bases. The CDR3 consists of 15 residues. Germline assignment: CDR1 KGHSY and CDR2 FQNENV. The J segment lost 8 bases and the V segment lost 2 bases, leaving 7 bases of the junction unmatched. CDR3 protein: CASSQGQGMGEKLFF. Here the CDR3 DNA reads TGTGCCAGCAGCCAAGGACAGGGAATGGGAGAAAAACTGTTTTTT.

The chain links TRBV2 to TRBJ1-1; D is ambiguous. Germline-derived CDR1 and CDR2 are SNHLY and FYNNEI. The CDR3 sequence is 12 residues long. V gave up 1 base and J gave up 7 bases, with 7 bases separating them. The CDR3 loop reads CASSEERSEAFF. CDR3 DNA: TGTGCCAGCAGTGAAGAGCGCAGTGAAGCTTTCTTT.

The chain combines TRBV7-9 with TRBJ2-1; 8 bases fit TRBD2. The CDR3 covers 14 residues. With V trimmed by 2 bases and J by 7 bases, 4 bases remained unmatched. Germline CDR1 is SEHNR and CDR2 is FQNEAQ (reference sequence). The CDR3 region is CASSLMAGGNEQFF. The CDR3, as DNA: TGTGCCAGCAGCTTAATGGCGGGAGGTAATGAGCAGTTCTTC.

This clone appeared a single time. The rearrangement joins TRBV28 to TRBJ1-1; D might be TRBD1 (6 bases). Trimming cost V 2 bases and J 4 bases, with 14 bases left between them. CDR1 MDHEN and CDR2 SYDVKM come from the germline V gene. The CDR3 has 15 amino acids. CDR3 nucleotide sequence: TGTGCCAGCAGTTTAGGCAGGGGCTTTGGCACTGAAGCTTTCTTT. This gives the protein CASSLGRGFGTEAFF.

This clone appeared once. The rearrangement uses TRBV6-1 and TRBJ1-1; unclear D gene. V was shortened by 2 bases and J by 8 bases, with 21 bases between the two germline ends. CDR1 is MNHNS, CDR2 SASEGT, per germline. The CDR3 extends over 16 amino acids. The DNA of the CDR3 is TGTGCCAGCAGTGAACGCCTACTACGGGGTCCGCGGGAAGCTTTCTTT. Its translation is CASSERLLRGPREAFF.

The chain joins TRBV5-5 to TRBJ2-1, with a tentative D call TRBD2 (5 bases). Per the germline V gene, CDR1 is SGHKS and CDR2 is YYEKEE (reference sequence). This CDR3 has 11 amino acids. The V end was cut by 0 bases, the J end by 13 bases, with 8 bases between. CDR3 in DNA: TGTGCCAGCAGCTTGGAGGAGGTTCAGTTCTTC. Translated, it gives CASSLEEVQFF.

This clone was picked up a small number of times. This chain connects TRBV11-2 to TRBJ2-2; D ambiguous. The CDR3 runs 16 residues. Trimming stripped 1 base from V and 0 bases from J, with 9 bases between. CDR1 and CDR2 (germline): SGHAT, FQNNGV. CDR3: CASSLVGKANTGELFF. The CDR3 DNA reads as TGTGCCAGCAGCTTAGTCGGTAAAGCGAACACCGGGGAGCTGTTTTTT.

V usage is TRBV5-4 and J usage is TRBJ2-1; D possibly corresponds to TRBD2 (6 bases). This CDR3 spans 15 amino acids. The ends were cut back, 0 bases at V and 6 bases at J, with 13 bases in the middle. Germline values: CDR1 SGHNT, CDR2 YYREEE (reference sequence). This chain's CDR3 is CASSLGGTTSNEQFF. The CDR3 DNA reads TGTGCCAGCAGCTTGGGCGGGACGACTTCCAATGAGCAGTTCTTC. Based on the CDR3 plus reference TRBV5-4 and TRBJ2-1, the full variable domain is ETGVTQSPTHLIKTRGQQVTLRCSSQSGHNTVSWYQQALGQGPQFIFQYYREEENGRGNFPPRFSGLQFPNYSSELNVNALELDDSALYLCASSLGGTTSNEQFFGPGTRLTVL.

V and J are TRBV5-1 and TRBJ1-1; 7 nucleotides align to TRBD1. The J segment lost 6 bases and the V segment lost 2 bases, leaving 10 bases of the junction unmatched. The CDR3 consists of 15 residues. Germline V CDR1 and CDR2: SGHRS, YFSETQ. CDR3 bases: TGCGCCAGCAGCTTCAAAGGGGGCGAACAAGCTGAAGCTTTCTTT. Encoded protein: CASSFKGGEQAEAFF. Together with reference TRBV5-1 and TRBJ1-1, the CDR3 gives the full variable domain: KAGVTQTPRYLIKTRGQQVTLSCSPISGHRSVSWYQQTPGQGLQFLFEYFSETQRNKGNFPGRFSGRQFSNSRSEMNVSTLELGDSALYLCASSFKGGEQAEAFFGQGTRLTVV.

The V and J genes are TRBV19 and TRBJ1-1, with unresolved D. V was pared by 4 bases and J by 8 bases, with 8 bases between. Per the germline V gene, CDR1 is LNHDA and CDR2 is SQIVND (reference sequence). The length of the CDR3 is 11 residues. CDR3: CASSTQAEAFF. In nucleotides, the CDR3 is TGTGCCAGTAGTACCCAGGCGGAAGCTTTCTTT.

This clone was detected a few times. The genes are TRBV4-1 and TRBJ1-3, with 8 bases identical to TRBD1. The CDR3 is made up of 16 amino acids. Germline CDR1 is MGHRA and CDR2 is YSYEKL. With V trimmed by 4 bases and J by 4 bases, 9 bases remained unmatched. The CDR3 DNA reads as TGCGCCAGCAGCCCAGGCCAGGGGGCGGAAGGAAACACCATATATTTT. Protein product: CASSPGQGAEGNTIYF.